This T cell receptor (beta chain) was profiled in a study of OX40 agonist ivuxolimab in advanced cancers. As for the study in general: The patients' treatment was ivuxolimab, an agonistic anti-OX40 (CD134) antibody. Study-wide results and limits: At 0.1 to 3.0 mg/kg and by week 6, CD4+ and CD8+ T cells in the blood had expanded clonally.

Some clones are missing from TCRdb's copy, which holds only in-frame ones; the method was immunoSEQ multiplex PCR. This sample has approximately 66,000 clones, with around four fifths found just once. A note on this clone: Antigen: not known.

Trimming stripped 8 bases from V and 11 bases from J, with 15 bases between. The V gene's germline CDR1 is SNHLY and CDR2 FYNNEI. The CDR3 totals 11 residues. This rearrangement joins TRBV2 to TRBJ1-1; no reliable D call. This sequence was found in an adult with an advanced solid tumor such as melanoma, head and neck, liver or kidney cancer. The starting material was CD4+ or CD8+ T cells sorted from blood, obtained in a trial of the OX40 agonist ivuxolimab. CDR3 residues: CASRSGGWAFF. DNA for the CDR3: TGTGCCAGCCGAAGTGGTGGTTGGGCTTTCTTT.